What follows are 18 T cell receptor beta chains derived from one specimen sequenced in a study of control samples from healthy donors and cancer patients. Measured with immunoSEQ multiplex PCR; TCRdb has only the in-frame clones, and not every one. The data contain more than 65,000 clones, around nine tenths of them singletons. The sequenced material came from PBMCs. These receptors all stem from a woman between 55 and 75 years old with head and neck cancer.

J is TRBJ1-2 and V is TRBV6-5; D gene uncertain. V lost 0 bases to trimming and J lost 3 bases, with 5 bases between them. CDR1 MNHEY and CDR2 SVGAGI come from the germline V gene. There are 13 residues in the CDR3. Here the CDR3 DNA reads TGTGCCAGCAGTTACTCGGGCGACTATGGCTACACCTTC. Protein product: CASSYSGDYGYTF.

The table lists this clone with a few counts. The CDR3, as DNA: TGTGCCAGCAGTACCGGGACTAGCGGCTACAATGAGCAGTTCTTC. Its protein product is CASSTGTSGYNEQFF. V is TRBV6-4 and J is TRBJ2-1; 11 nucleotides agree with TRBD2. The CDR3 runs to 15 residues. After removal of 5 bases from V and 3 bases from J, the junction contained 3 bases not matched to a gene. Germline CDR1 MRHNA, CDR2 SNTAGT.

Written as DNA, the CDR3 is TGTGCCAGCAGTCCTGACAGAGCGAACACCGGGGAGCTGTTTTTT. Protein: CASSPDRANTGELFF. The chain is built from TRBV6-1 and TRBJ2-2; maybe TRBD1 (5 bases). From germline, CDR1 is MNHNS and CDR2 SASEGT. The CDR3 covers 15 residues. V was trimmed by 5 bases and J by 0 bases, leaving 10 bases between them.

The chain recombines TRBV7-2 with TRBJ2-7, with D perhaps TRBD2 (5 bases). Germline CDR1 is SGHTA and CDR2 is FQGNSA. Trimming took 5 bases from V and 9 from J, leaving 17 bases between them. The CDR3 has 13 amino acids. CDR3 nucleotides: TGTGCCAGCAGCGTCGACTATCTATCGGGGCAGTACTTC. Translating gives CASSVDYLSGQYF.

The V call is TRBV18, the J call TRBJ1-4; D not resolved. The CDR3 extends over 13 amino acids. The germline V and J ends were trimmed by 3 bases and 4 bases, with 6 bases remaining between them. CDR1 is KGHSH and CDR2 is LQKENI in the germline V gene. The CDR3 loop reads CASSPAVNEKLFF. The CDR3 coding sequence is TGTGCCAGCTCACCGGCAGTTAATGAAAAACTGTTTTTT.

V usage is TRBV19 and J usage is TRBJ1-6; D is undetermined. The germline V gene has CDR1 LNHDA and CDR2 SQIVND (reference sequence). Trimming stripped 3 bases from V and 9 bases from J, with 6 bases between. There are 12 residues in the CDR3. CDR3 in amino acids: CASSMRGSPLHF. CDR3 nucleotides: TGTGCCAGTAGTATGAGAGGTTCACCCCTCCACTTT.

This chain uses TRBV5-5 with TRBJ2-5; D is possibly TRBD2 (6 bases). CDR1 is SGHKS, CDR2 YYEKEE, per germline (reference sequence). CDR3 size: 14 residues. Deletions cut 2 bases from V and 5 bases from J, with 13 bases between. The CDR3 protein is CASSLWSGRETQYF. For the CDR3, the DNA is TGTGCCAGCAGCTTATGGTCAGGGAGGGAGACCCAGTACTTC.

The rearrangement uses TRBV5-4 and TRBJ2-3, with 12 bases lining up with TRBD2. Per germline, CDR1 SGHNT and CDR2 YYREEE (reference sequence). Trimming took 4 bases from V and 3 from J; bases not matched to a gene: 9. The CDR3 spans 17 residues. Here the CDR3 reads CASSTTSGSWGTDTQYF. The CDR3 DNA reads TGTGCCAGCAGCACGACTAGCGGGAGTTGGGGAACAGATACGCAGTATTTT.

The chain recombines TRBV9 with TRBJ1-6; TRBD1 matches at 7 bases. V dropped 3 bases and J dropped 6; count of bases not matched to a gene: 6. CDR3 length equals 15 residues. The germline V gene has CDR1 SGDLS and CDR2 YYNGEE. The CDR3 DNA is TGTGCCAGCAGCGCAGGGGGTCTTCCTAATTCACCCCTCCACTTT. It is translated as CASSAGGLPNSPLHF.

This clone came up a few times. The chain's CDR3 is CASSPLGQRYGYTF. CDR3 bases: TGTGCCAGCAGCCCCTTGGGACAGAGGTATGGCTACACCTTC. This sequence joins TRBV11-2 and TRBJ1-2; 7 bases are shared with TRBD1. Germline trimming cut 5 bases from V and 5 bases from J; bases unmatched to any gene: 8. Germline CDR1 SGHAT, CDR2 FQNNGV. The length of the CDR3 is 14 residues.

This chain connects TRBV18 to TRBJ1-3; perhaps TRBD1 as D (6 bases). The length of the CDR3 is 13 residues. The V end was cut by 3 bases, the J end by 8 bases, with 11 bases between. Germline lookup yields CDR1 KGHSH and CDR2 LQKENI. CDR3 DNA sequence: TGTGCCAGCTCACCGGCCAGGGGTGACACCATATATTTT. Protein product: CASSPARGDTIYF. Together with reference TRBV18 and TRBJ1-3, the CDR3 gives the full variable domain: NAGVMQNPRHLVRRRGQEARLRCSPMKGHSHVYWYRQLPEEGLKFMVYLQKENIIDESGMPKERFSAEFPKEGPSILRIQQVVRGDSAAYFCASSPARGDTIYFGEGSWLTVV.

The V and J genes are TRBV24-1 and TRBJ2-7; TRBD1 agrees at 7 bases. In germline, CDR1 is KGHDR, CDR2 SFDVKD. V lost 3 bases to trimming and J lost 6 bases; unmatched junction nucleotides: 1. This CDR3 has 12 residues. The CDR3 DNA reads TGTGCCACCAGTGATCGACAGGGCGAGCAGTACTTC. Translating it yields CATSDRQGEQYF.

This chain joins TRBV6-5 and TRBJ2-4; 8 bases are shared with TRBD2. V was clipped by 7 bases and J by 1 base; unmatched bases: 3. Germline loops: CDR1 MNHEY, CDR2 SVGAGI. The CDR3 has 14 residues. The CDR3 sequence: CASIRGGAKNIQYF. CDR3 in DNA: TGTGCCAGCATCCGCGGGGGGGCCAAAAACATTCAGTACTTC.

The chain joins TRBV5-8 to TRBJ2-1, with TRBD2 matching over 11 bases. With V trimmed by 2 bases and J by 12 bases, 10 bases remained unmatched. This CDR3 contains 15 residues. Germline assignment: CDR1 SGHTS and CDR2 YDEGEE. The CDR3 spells CASSFVAGGGLGQFF. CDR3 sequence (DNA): TGTGCCAGCAGCTTTGTAGCGGGAGGGGGCCTTGGGCAGTTCTTC.

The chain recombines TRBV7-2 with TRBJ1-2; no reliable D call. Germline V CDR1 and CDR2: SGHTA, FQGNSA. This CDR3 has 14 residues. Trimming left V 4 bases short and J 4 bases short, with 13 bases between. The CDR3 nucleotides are TGTGCCAGCAGCTCGCGGACGGTTAGCTATGGCTACACCTTC. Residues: CASSSRTVSYGYTF. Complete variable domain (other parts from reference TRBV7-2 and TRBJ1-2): GAGVSQSPSNKVTEKGKDVELRCDPISGHTALYWYRQSLGQGLEFLIYFQGNSAPDKSGLPSDRFSAERTGGSVSTLTIQRTQQEDSAVYLCASSSRTVSYGYTFGSGTRLTVV.

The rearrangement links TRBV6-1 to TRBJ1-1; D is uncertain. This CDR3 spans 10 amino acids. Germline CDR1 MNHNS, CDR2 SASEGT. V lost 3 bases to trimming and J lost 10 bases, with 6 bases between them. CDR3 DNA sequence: TGTGCCAGCAGTGAGTGGAGAGCTTTCTTT. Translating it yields CASSEWRAFF.

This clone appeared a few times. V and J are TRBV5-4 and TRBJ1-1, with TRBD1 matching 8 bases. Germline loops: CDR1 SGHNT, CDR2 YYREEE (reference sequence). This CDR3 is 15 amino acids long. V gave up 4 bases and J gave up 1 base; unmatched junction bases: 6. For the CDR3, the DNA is TGTGCCAGCAGCCTAAACAGGGGGAGGAACACTGAAGCTTTCTTT. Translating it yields CASSLNRGRNTEAFF.

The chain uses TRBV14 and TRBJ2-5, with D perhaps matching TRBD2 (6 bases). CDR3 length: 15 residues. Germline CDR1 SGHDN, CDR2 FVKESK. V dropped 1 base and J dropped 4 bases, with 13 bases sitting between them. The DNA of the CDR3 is TGTGCCAGCAGCCAAGCCAGAAGGGGAGGAGAGACCCAGTACTTC. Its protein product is CASSQARRGGETQYF.